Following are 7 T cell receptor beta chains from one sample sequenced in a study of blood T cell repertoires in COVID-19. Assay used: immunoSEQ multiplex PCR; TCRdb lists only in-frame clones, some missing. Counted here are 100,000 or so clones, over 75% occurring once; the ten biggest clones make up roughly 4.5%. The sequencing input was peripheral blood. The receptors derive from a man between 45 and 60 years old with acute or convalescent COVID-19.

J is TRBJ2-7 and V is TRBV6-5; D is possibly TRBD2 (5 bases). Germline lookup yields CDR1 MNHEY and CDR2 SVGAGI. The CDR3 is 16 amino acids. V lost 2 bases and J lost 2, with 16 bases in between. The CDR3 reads CASSYQYTGRTYEQYF. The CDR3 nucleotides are TGTGCCAGCAGTTACCAGTATACGGGGAGAACCTACGAGCAGTACTTC.

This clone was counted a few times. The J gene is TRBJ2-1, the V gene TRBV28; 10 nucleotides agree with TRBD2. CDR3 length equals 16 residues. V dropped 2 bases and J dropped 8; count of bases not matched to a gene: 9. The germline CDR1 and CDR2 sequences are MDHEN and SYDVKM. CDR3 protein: CASSLETSGFRDEQFF. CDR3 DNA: TGTGCCAGCAGTTTAGAGACTAGCGGGTTTCGGGATGAGCAGTTCTTC.

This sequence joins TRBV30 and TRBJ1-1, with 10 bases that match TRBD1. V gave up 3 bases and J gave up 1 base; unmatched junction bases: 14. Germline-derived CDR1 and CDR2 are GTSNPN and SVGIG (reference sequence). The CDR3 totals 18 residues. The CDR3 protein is CAWRPKGQGISWNTEAFF. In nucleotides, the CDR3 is TGTGCCTGGAGGCCCAAGGGACAGGGGATAAGTTGGAACACTGAAGCTTTCTTT.

CDR3 in DNA: TGCGCCAGCAGTTTGACTAGCGGGGACTCCTACGAGCAGTACTTC. Its translation: CASSLTSGDSYEQYF. The J gene is TRBJ2-7, the V gene TRBV10-1, with 11 bases fitting TRBD2. J lost 0 bases, V lost 5 bases, and 3 bases had no gene match. The germline V gene encodes CDR1 WNHNN and CDR2 SYGVQD (reference sequence). The CDR3 contains 15 residues.

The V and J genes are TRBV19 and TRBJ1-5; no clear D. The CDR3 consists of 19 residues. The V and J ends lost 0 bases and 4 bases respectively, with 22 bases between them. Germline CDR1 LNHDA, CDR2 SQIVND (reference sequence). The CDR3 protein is CASSIDTNRPNGLNQPQHF. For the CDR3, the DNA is TGTGCCAGTAGTATAGACACCAACAGACCTAATGGGCTTAATCAGCCCCAGCATTTT.

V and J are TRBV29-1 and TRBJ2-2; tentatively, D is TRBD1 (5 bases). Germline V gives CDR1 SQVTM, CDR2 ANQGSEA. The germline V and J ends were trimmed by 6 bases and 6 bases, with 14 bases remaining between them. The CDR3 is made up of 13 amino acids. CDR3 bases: TGCAGCGTCGACCAGGGTGGGGCCGGGGAGCTGTTTTTT. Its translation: CSVDQGGAGELFF.

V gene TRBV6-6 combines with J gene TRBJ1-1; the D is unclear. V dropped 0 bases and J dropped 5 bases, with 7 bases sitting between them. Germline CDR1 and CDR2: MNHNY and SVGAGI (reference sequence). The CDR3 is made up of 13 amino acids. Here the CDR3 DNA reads TGTGCCAGCAGTTACTCAGAGGGAACTGAAGCTTTCTTT. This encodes CASSYSEGTEAFF.